These 17 T cell receptor beta chains were all obtained from the same sample, sequenced in a study of T-cell memory formation after mild COVID-19. TCRdb analysed the 5' RACE reads with MiXCR anew, one entry per CDR3 protein. The sample lists roughly 110,000 distinct CDR3 sequences; 22% were seen once. The sequencing input was PBMCs or a T cell subset sorted from them (not recorded which). Every receptor here comes from a man aged 18-30 years who had mild COVID-19 (a few samples of this study predate the infection). Cell type and time point are not known.

This clonotype was seen only a few times. V gene TRBV28 combines with J gene TRBJ2-1, with a possible D match to TRBD2 (5 bases). The CDR3 extends over 14 amino acids. The ends were cut back, 5 bases at V and 4 bases at J, with 12 bases in the middle. CDR1 and CDR2 (germline): MDHEN, SYDVKM. CDR3 bases: TGTGCCAGCAGTCTCCGGACGGGGTACAATGAGCAGTTCTTC. It encodes CASSLRTGYNEQFF.

This clonotype has ten or more counts. This chain joins TRBV3-1 and TRBJ2-5; 13 bases line up with TRBD2. J lost 5 bases, V lost 0 bases, and 3 bases had no gene match. Germline-derived CDR1 and CDR2 are LGHDT and YNNKEL (reference sequence). The CDR3 is made up of 16 amino acids. CDR3 nucleotides: TGTGCCAGCAGCCAAGACGGACTAGCGGGGGTTGAGACCCAGTACTTC. Residues: CASSQDGLAGVETQYF.

This clonotype was seen only a few times. The chain has TRBV2 and TRBJ2-1; no clear D. V dropped 4 bases and J dropped 6 bases, with 13 bases sitting between them. CDR3 length: 14 amino acids. Germline V gene data show CDR1 as SNHLY and CDR2 as FYNNEI. The CDR3 DNA reads TGTGCCAGCAGTGCCCCGGAGCTAATCAATGAGCAGTTCTTC. It specifies CASSAPELINEQFF.

This chain links TRBV5-5 with TRBJ1-4; 10 bases match TRBD1. V was pared by 0 bases and J by 6 bases, with 2 bases of the junction left unmatched. The CDR3 covers 15 residues. The germline gives CDR1 SGHKS, CDR2 YYEKEE (reference sequence). The CDR3 DNA reads as TGTGCCAGCAGCTTGGAAGGGACAGGGGATGAAAAACTGTTTTTT. Its protein product is CASSLEGTGDEKLFF.

This clonotype was seen more than once but under ten times. The chain has TRBV5-1 and TRBJ1-1; a possible D gene is TRBD1 (5 bases). V lost 0 bases and J 1 base, leaving 7 bases between the germline ends. Germline lookup yields CDR1 SGHRS and CDR2 YFSETQ. This CDR3 contains 14 residues. The chain's CDR3 is CASSLVGGNTEAFF. The CDR3, as DNA: TGCGCCAGCAGCTTGGTTGGGGGGAACACTGAAGCTTTCTTT.

The rearrangement links TRBV9 to TRBJ2-4; D is uncertain. This CDR3 region has 13 residues. From germline, CDR1 is SGDLS and CDR2 YYNGEE. Trimming took off 4 bases at V and 6 bases at J, with 11 bases between the two ends. The CDR3 DNA reads as TGTGCCAGCAGCACCGGAGAGGTAAACATTCAGTACTTC. Amino acids: CASSTGEVNIQYF.

This clonotype was seen more than once but under ten times. This chain connects TRBV27 to TRBJ2-1; either TRBD1 or TRBD2 may fit D (7 bases each). From germline, CDR1 is MNHEY and CDR2 SMNVEV (reference sequence). CDR3 length: 11 residues. CDR3 protein: CATQGGHEQFF. The CDR3 nucleotides read TGTGCTACTCAGGGGGGGCATGAGCAGTTCTTC.

The CDR3: CASILGLPGELFF. CDR3 nucleotides: TGTGCCAGCATCCTCGGGCTCCCCGGGGAGCTGTTTTTT. V is TRBV7-9 and J is TRBJ2-2; D remains ambiguous. This CDR3 spans 13 amino acids. The V end lost 7 bases, the J end lost 6 bases, and 12 bases lay between the germline ends. The V gene's germline CDR1 is SEHNR and CDR2 FQNEAQ (reference sequence). Together with reference TRBV7-9 and TRBJ2-2, the CDR3 gives the full variable domain: DTGVSQNPRHKITKRGQNVTFRCDPISEHNRLYWYRQTLGQGPEFLTYFQNEAQLEKSRLLSDRFSAERPKGSFSTLEIQRTEQGDSAMYLCASILGLPGELFFGEGSRLTVL.

This clonotype showed up just a few times. The chain joins TRBV7-9 to TRBJ2-1; 7 nucleotides align to TRBD1. Germline V gene sequence: CDR1 SEHNR, CDR2 FQNEAQ (reference sequence). V shed 8 bases and J 2 bases; nucleotides not matched to a gene: 6. The CDR3 runs to 14 residues. The CDR3 loop is CASQQGFAYNEQFF. The CDR3 DNA reads TGTGCCAGCCAACAGGGGTTTGCCTACAATGAGCAGTTCTTC.

This clonotype is labeled medium-sized. This chain links TRBV24-1 with TRBJ2-1, with D unclear. V dropped 3 bases and J dropped 8 bases, with 7 bases sitting between them. CDR3 length: 12 residues. Germline V CDR1 and CDR2: KGHDR, SFDVKD. The CDR3 reads CATSDLRYEQFF. In DNA, the CDR3 is TGTGCCACCAGTGATCTTAGGTATGAGCAGTTCTTC.

This clonotype showed up just a few times. This chain uses TRBV6-5 with TRBJ2-1, with TRBD2 matching 8 bases. This CDR3 spans 12 amino acids. The germline CDR1 and CDR2 sequences are MNHEY and SVGAGI. With V trimmed by 6 bases and J by 15 bases, 10 bases remained unmatched. The CDR3 sequence: CASRTGTRGLFF. CDR3 DNA: TGTGCCAGCAGAACCGGGACTAGGGGGTTGTTCTTC.

This clonotype was detected once. The genes are TRBV28 and TRBJ1-2, with D unclear. The CDR3 has 13 residues. Germline V gives CDR1 MDHEN, CDR2 SYDVKM. V was pared by 6 bases and J by 4 bases, with 12 bases between. The CDR3 loop reads CASSVPRAYGYTF. The CDR3 nucleotides are TGTGCCAGCAGCGTCCCCCGGGCCTATGGCTACACCTTC.

This chain uses TRBV12-3 or TRBV12-4 with TRBJ2-7; TRBD1 agrees at 7 bases. This CDR3 has 17 residues. The junction had 9 bases not matched to a gene; V was cut back by 1 base and J by 0 bases. As DNA, the CDR3 is TGTGCCAGCAGTTTAGATGGGACAGATCCGAGCTCCTACGAGCAGTACTTC. Its translation: CASSLDGTDPSSYEQYF.

This clonotype has just a few counts. The gene calls are TRBV10-2 and TRBJ2-1, with 8 bases that match TRBD2. There are 16 residues in the CDR3. The J segment lost 9 bases and the V segment lost 1 base, leaving 11 bases of the junction unmatched. The V gene's germline CDR1 is WSHSY and CDR2 SAAADI. The CDR3 reads CASSELGTSGFGEQFF. DNA for the CDR3: TGCGCCAGCAGTGAGTTGGGAACTAGCGGATTCGGTGAGCAGTTCTTC.

This clonotype was seen a few times. V gene TRBV27 combines with J gene TRBJ1-2; D possibly corresponds to TRBD1 (6 bases). Trimming removed 5 bases at V and 4 bases at J, with 14 bases between. Per the germline V gene, CDR1 is MNHEY and CDR2 is SMNVEV (reference sequence). This CDR3 is 14 amino acids long. CDR3 nucleotide sequence: TGTGCCAGCAGTACTGGGGGGCAGGGCTATGGCTACACCTTC. Its protein is CASSTGGQGYGYTF.

This clonotype came up many times. V is TRBV5-1 and J is TRBJ2-3; no firm D call. The CDR3 length is 12 residues. Germline V gene lookup returns CDR1 SGHRS and CDR2 YFSETQ. The V and J ends lost 0 bases and 6 bases respectively, with 5 bases between them. The chain's CDR3 is CASSLAVDTQYF. CDR3 bases: TGCGCCAGCAGCTTGGCGGTGGATACGCAGTATTTT.

The V gene is TRBV7-9, the J gene TRBJ2-7; 7 bases agree with TRBD1. The CDR3 totals 16 residues. Unmatched junction bases numbered 7, after V lost 2 bases and J lost 0 bases. Per germline, CDR1 SEHNR and CDR2 FQNEAQ (reference sequence). CDR3 nucleotide sequence: TGTGCCAGCAGCTTACACCCGGGACAGTTCTCCTACGAGCAGTACTTC. Translating gives CASSLHPGQFSYEQYF. Using reference TRBV7-9 and TRBJ2-7 for the parts outside the CDR3, the full variable domain is DTGVSQNPRHKITKRGQNVTFRCDPISEHNRLYWYRQTLGQGPEFLTYFQNEAQLEKSRLLSDRFSAERPKGSFSTLEIQRTEQGDSAMYLCASSLHPGQFSYEQYFGPGTRLTVT.